These 21 T cell receptor beta chains came from one sample sequenced in a study of T cells in Graves' hyperthyroidism and ophthalmopathy. Amplified regions were TCR beta CDR3 sequences from RNA transcripts. The HTBI set primed first-round TCR CDR3 RT-PCR. TCRdb reanalysed the multiplex PCR reads using MiXCR and keeps one entry per CDR3 protein. The sample has 500,000 to 750,000 distinct CDR3 sequences, under 60% seen once. Sequenced material: peripheral blood or thyroid tissue (not recorded which). The receptors derive from a woman between 18 and 29 years old with Graves' hyperthyroidism.

The chain uses TRBV27 and TRBJ2-7; 7 bases line up with TRBD2. This CDR3 has 13 amino acids. The germline gives CDR1 MNHEY, CDR2 SMNVEV (reference sequence). After removal of 6 bases from V and 3 bases from J, the junction contained 5 bases not matched to a gene. The CDR3 DNA sequence: TGTGCCAGCAGAATCACGGGGGGCTACGAGCAGTACTTC. Amino acid sequence: CASRITGGYEQYF.

The sample holds many counts of this clonotype. This chain connects TRBV7-9 to TRBJ2-7; 10 bases line up with TRBD2. Germline V lookup: CDR1 SEHNR, CDR2 FQNEAQ (reference sequence). CDR3 length equals 14 residues. V was clipped by 4 bases and J by 6 bases; unmatched bases: 6. CDR3 sequence: CASSSTSGRVEQYF. The CDR3 DNA reads as TGTGCCAGCAGCTCAACGAGCGGGAGGGTCGAGCAGTACTTC.

This clonotype was recorded a few times. The chain links TRBV4-3 to TRBJ2-7, with 11 positions matching TRBD2. With 1 base clipped from V and 2 bases from J, the junction kept 7 bases outside the gene matches. CDR3 length: 17 amino acids. Germline CDR1 reads LGHNA; CDR2 reads YSLEER. CDR3 residues: CASSQARGTSGPYEQYF. CDR3 in DNA: TGCGCCAGCAGCCAAGCCCGGGGGACTAGCGGTCCCTACGAGCAGTACTTC.

This clonotype was found many times. The V gene is TRBV7-3, the J gene TRBJ1-2, with TRBD1 as a possible D gene (5 bases). There are 16 residues in the CDR3. V lost 4 bases to trimming and J lost 4 bases, with 19 bases between them. CDR1 is SGHTA, CDR2 FQGTGA, per germline. For the CDR3, the DNA is TGTGCCAGCAGCTCTTCCGGGACCCCAAGTGGCTATGGCTACACCTTC. It translates to CASSSSGTPSGYGYTF. The variable domain in full, completed from reference TRBV7-3 and TRBJ1-2, reads GAGVSQTPSNKVTEKGKYVELRCDPISGHTALYWYRQSLGQGPEFLIYFQGTGAADDSGLPNDRFFAVRPEGSVSTLKIQRTERGDSAVYLCASSSSGTPSGYGYTFGSGTRLTVV.

V gene TRBV9 combines with J gene TRBJ2-2; no clear D gene. This CDR3 spans 14 amino acids. The germline gives CDR1 SGDLS, CDR2 YYNGEE. The germline V and J ends were trimmed by 2 bases and 7 bases, with 12 bases remaining between them. In DNA, the CDR3 is TGTGCCAGCAGCGTGGCCGGGTCCGTCGGGGAGCTGTTTTTT. The encoded protein is CASSVAGSVGELFF.

This clonotype was observed many times. This chain connects TRBV20-1 to TRBJ2-7, with D possibly being TRBD2 (6 bases). Germline V CDR1 and CDR2: DFQATT, SNEGSKA (reference sequence). There are 12 residues in the CDR3. Between the trimmed V and J ends, which lost 5 bases and 7 bases, there was a span of 15 bases. The DNA for the CDR3 is TGCAGTGCTGGGACTCCGCTGGGAGAGCAGTACTTC. Encoded protein: CSAGTPLGEQYF.

The chain is built from TRBV7-2 and TRBJ1-4, with D maybe TRBD1 (5 bases). Germline CDR1 and CDR2: SGHTA and FQGNSA. Deletions cut 0 bases from V and 9 bases from J, with 14 bases between. The CDR3 is made up of 15 amino acids. The DNA for the CDR3 is TGTGCCAGCAGCTTAGCAAGAACCGGGGGGAAAAAACTGTTTTTT. Translating it yields CASSLARTGGKKLFF.

At least ten counts were recorded for this clonotype. V and J are TRBV5-1 and TRBJ2-7; TRBD1 is a possible D gene (6 bases). The CDR3 runs to 15 residues. Germline loops: CDR1 SGHRS, CDR2 YFSETQ. V was shortened by 2 bases and J by 3 bases, with 15 bases between the two germline ends. The CDR3: CASSFRRQAIYEQYF. CDR3 DNA sequence: TGCGCCAGCAGCTTCAGAAGACAGGCTATCTACGAGCAGTACTTC.

This chain joins TRBV7-2 and TRBJ2-3; D not resolved. V was cut by 4 bases and J by 5 bases, with 10 bases left in between. Per the germline V gene, CDR1 is SGHTA and CDR2 is FQGNSA. CDR3 size: 13 residues. The CDR3 region is CASSSYVGDTQYF. The CDR3, as DNA: TGTGCCAGCAGCTCTTATGTGGGAGATACGCAGTATTTT.

The chain is built from TRBV15 and TRBJ2-7; 8 bases align to TRBD2. The germline CDR1 and CDR2 sequences are LNHNV and YYDKDF (reference sequence). This CDR3 has 14 amino acids. V lost 5 bases to trimming and J lost 7 bases; unmatched junction nucleotides: 10. The CDR3 DNA is TGTGCCACCAGCCGCGGGAGGCGCGCCGGGGAGCAGTACTTC. This translates into CATSRGRRAGEQYF.

The V gene is TRBV7-2, the J gene TRBJ1-1; tentative D call: TRBD1 (6 bases). This CDR3 contains 16 residues. Germline CDR1 reads SGHTA; CDR2 reads FQGNSA. V was clipped by 1 base and J by 3 bases, with 15 bases between them. The CDR3 region is CASSLEAGAGYTEAFF. Written as DNA, the CDR3 is TGTGCCAGCAGCTTAGAAGCGGGGGCTGGCTACACTGAAGCTTTCTTT.

This chain uses TRBV29-1 with TRBJ1-2, with D tentatively TRBD1 (6 bases). Trimming cost V 7 bases and J 0 bases, with 12 bases left between them. Germline V gives CDR1 SQVTM, CDR2 ANQGSEA. The CDR3 covers 13 residues. CDR3 nucleotide sequence: TGCAGCGGGGGACACAGTACTAACTATGGCTACACCTTC. Its protein product is CSGGHSTNYGYTF.

The chain is built from TRBV24-1 and TRBJ2-5, with 8 bases lining up with TRBD2. The junction had 28 bases not matched to a gene; V was cut back by 7 bases and J by 1 base. CDR1 is KGHDR and CDR2 is SFDVKD in the germline V gene. This CDR3 comprises 22 residues. This CDR3 is CATSDRGGTRGDVDRPQETQYF. The CDR3 region has the DNA TGTGCCACCAGCGATAGGGGTGGGACTAGGGGCGATGTTGACCGCCCCCAAGAGACCCAGTACTTC.

The V gene is TRBV29-1, the J gene TRBJ2-7; the match to TRBD2 covers 11 bases. V was clipped by 5 bases and J by 7 bases; unmatched bases: 13. Germline V gene data show CDR1 as SQVTM and CDR2 as ANQGSEA. The CDR3 extends over 15 amino acids. The CDR3 nucleotides are TGCAGCGTTTCGGGACTAGCGGATGGACCGCGGGAGCAGTACTTC. Its translation is CSVSGLADGPREQYF.

The V call is TRBV2, the J call TRBJ2-7; D might be TRBD2 (7 bases). Germline V gives CDR1 SNHLY, CDR2 FYNNEI. There are 15 residues in the CDR3. Trimming removed 7 bases at V and 0 bases at J, with 16 bases between. CDR3 sequence: CASNSGRGASYEQYF. The DNA of the CDR3 is TGTGCCAGCAATTCGGGACGGGGGGCCTCCTACGAGCAGTACTTC.

This clonotype has a handful of counts. This chain links TRBV30 with TRBJ2-2, with 7 bases matching TRBD1. The CDR3 has 16 residues. After removal of 4 bases from V and 7 bases from J, the junction contained 15 bases not matched to a gene. CDR1 and CDR2 from the germline V gene are GTSNPN and SVGIG (reference sequence). The CDR3 sequence is CAWTPIPGQRYGELFF. CDR3 in DNA: TGTGCCTGGACACCAATTCCGGGACAGCGATACGGGGAGCTGTTTTTT.

This clonotype has ten or more counts. The V call is TRBV4-1, the J call TRBJ2-7; 14 positions match TRBD2. Germline V gives CDR1 MGHRA, CDR2 YSYEKL. J lost 8 bases, V lost 1 base, and 7 bases had no gene match. The CDR3 is made up of 16 amino acids. CDR3 region: CASSQAGLAGGWKQYF. CDR3 in DNA: TGCGCCAGCAGCCAAGCAGGACTAGCGGGAGGCTGGAAGCAGTACTTC.

Remarks on this clonotype: This may be a read error: a much more frequent sequence differs by one nucleotide. The chain has TRBV12-3 or TRBV12-4 and TRBJ2-5; TRBD1 agrees at 7 bases. V lost 6 bases, J lost 4 bases, and 5 bases stayed unmatched. The CDR3 length is 13 residues. This CDR3 reads CASSYDRAETQYF. CDR3 bases: TGTGCCAGCAGCTACGACAGGGCAGAGACCCAGTACTTC.

This clonotype was detected many times. The V gene is TRBV14, the J gene TRBJ2-7; D possibly corresponds to TRBD1 (5 bases). Trimming removed 0 bases from V and 3 bases from J, with 12 bases in between. The CDR3 loop spans 15 amino acids. CDR1 is SGHDN, CDR2 FVKESK, per germline. CDR3 region: CASSQDPYRFYEQYF. CDR3 DNA sequence: TGTGCCAGCAGCCAAGACCCCTACAGGTTCTACGAGCAGTACTTC.

There are many counts of this clonotype. This chain joins TRBV20-1 and TRBJ1-5; perhaps TRBD1 as D (6 bases). Germline loops: CDR1 DFQATT, CDR2 SNEGSKA (reference sequence). Trimming took 7 bases from V and 4 from J, leaving 14 bases between them. The CDR3 sequence is 13 residues long. CDR3 sequence reads: CSVGGGVNQPQHF. DNA for the CDR3: TGCAGTGTTGGGGGCGGAGTGAATCAGCCCCAGCATTTT.

This clonotype was counted many times. The rearrangement joins TRBV12-3 or TRBV12-4 to TRBJ2-7; D is possibly TRBD1 or TRBD2 (6 bases each). Trimming pared 2 bases from V and 5 bases from J, leaving 13 bases between. The CDR3 sequence is 14 residues long. This chain's CDR3 is CASSLFTGANEQYF. The DNA of the CDR3 is TGTGCCAGCAGTTTATTTACGGGGGCCAACGAGCAGTACTTC.